The present TCR beta chain was sequenced within a study of cytotoxic CD8 clonotypes in ibrutinib-treated CLL. Broader study findings: Patients had baseline clonality above age-matched healthy donors, and this clonality moved with circulating CD8+ T-cell counts. In sustained-remission versus progressing patients, sampling times differed.

V gave up 8 bases and J gave up 0 bases, with 7 bases separating them. The CDR3 has 12 amino acids. The V gene's germline CDR1 is MGHRA and CDR2 YSYEKL. The assay was immunoSEQ multiplex PCR, and TCRdb's table has in-frame clones only and misses some. The data contain roughly 28,000 clones, 62% of them seen just once; the ten biggest clones take up around 15%. A word on this clone: Antigen unknown.

For TCR beta libraries, about 2 micrograms of genomic DNA were obtained from cryopreserved PBMCs. This receptor was taken from a human donor with chronic lymphocytic leukemia. This sequence joins TRBV4-1 and TRBJ1-1; D is ambiguous. The sample consisted of PBMCs, taken before ibrutinib treatment. CDR3 loop: CASSYMNTEAFF. In nucleotides, the CDR3 is TGCGCCAGCTCGTACATGAACACTGAAGCTTTCTTT.